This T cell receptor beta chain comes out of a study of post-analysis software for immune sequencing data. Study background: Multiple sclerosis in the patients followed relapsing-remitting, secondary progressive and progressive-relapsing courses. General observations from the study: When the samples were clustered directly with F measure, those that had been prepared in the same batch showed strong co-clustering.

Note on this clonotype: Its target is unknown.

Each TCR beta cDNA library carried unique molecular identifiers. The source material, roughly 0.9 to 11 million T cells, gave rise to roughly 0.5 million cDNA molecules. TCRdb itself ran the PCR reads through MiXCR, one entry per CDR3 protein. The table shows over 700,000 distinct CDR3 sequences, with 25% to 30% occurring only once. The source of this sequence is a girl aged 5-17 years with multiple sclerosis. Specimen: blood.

CDR3: CASSRSAGGPNEQFF. The CDR3, as DNA: TGTGCCAGCAGTCGGTCGGCGGGAGGGCCGAATGAGCAGTTCTTC. The J gene is TRBJ2-1, the V gene TRBV27; 9 bases map to TRBD2. The ends lost 5 bases at V and 7 bases at J; junction bases unmatched: 9. This CDR3 has 15 residues. CDR1 is MNHEY, CDR2 SMNVEV, per germline (reference sequence).